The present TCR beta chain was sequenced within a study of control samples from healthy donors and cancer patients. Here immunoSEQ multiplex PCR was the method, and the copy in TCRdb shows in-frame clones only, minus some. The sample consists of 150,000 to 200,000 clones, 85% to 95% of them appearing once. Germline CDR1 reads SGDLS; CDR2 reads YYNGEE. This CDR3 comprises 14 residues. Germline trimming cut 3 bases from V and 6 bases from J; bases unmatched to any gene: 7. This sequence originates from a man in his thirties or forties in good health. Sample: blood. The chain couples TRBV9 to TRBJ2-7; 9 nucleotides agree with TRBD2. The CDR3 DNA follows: TGTGCCAGCAGCGGGGAGGGAGCGGGGGGCGAGCAGTACTTC. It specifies CASSGEGAGGEQYF.